The 23 T cell receptor beta chains given below trace back to one sample, sequenced in a study of T cell clonality in common variable immunodeficiency (dated by TCRdb to between 2014 and 2016). Library generation was performed with the immunoSEQ multiplex PCR assay. TCRdb provides this immuneACCESS table in a form limited to in-frame rearrangements. Some clones are lacking; in checked studies, under half of them reflect an unresolved V gene, and why the rest are absent is not known. This sample includes some 17,000 clones, and none of them was observed just once. Together, the top ten hold about 14% of the sample. Their specific antigens are unknown. The paper as a whole reports these results and caveats: Reportedly, TCRbeta sequences from CVID had fewer deletions and N-nucleotide insertions, and highly modified clones with 13 or more V deletions were absent from CVID.

Specimen: peripheral blood mononuclear cells. These receptors came from a human donor with common variable immunodeficiency.

Details on this clone: The sequenced fragment ends 3 residues before the CDR3 boundary, so the rest is inferred from the germline J gene. The rearrangement links TRBV7-2 to TRBJ1-2, with 9 bases fitting TRBD1. With 5 bases clipped from V and 6 bases from J, the junction kept 7 bases outside the gene matches. The CDR3 loop spans 14 amino acids. Germline values: CDR1 SGHTA, CDR2 FQGNSA. CDR3 DNA, as far as it was read: TGTGCCAGCAGCCCCAAACAGGGGGCAAATGGC. Translating it yields CASSPKQGANG. The CDR3 as a whole reads CASSPKQGANGYTF.

This clone was recorded at least ten times. The read ends 3 residues shy of where the CDR3 ends; the end is completed using the germline J gene. This chain links TRBV29-1 with TRBJ2-1; the D gene could be TRBD1 or TRBD2 (5 bases each). The germline CDR1 and CDR2 sequences are SQVTM and ANQGSEA. The ends were cut back, 7 bases at V and 7 bases at J, with 11 bases in the middle. The CDR3 is 11 residues long. The CDR3 sequence is CSGQWENEQFF. CDR3 DNA, as far as it was read: TGCAGCGGACAGTGGGAGAATGAG.

This clone has more than one count but fewer than ten. The read terminates 3 residues ahead of where the CDR3 ends, so the germline J gene completes it. The chain couples TRBV6-2 or TRBV6-3 to TRBJ1-5; no reliable D call. The V end was cut by 3 bases, the J end by 1 base, with 16 bases between. The CDR3 extends over 17 amino acids. Germline V gene lookup returns CDR1 MNHEY and CDR2 SVGEGT. Incomplete CDR3 DNA: TGTGCCAGCAGTTATCCCGAAGGCAGCGGGAGCAATCAGCCC. It yields the protein CASSYPEGSGSNQP. The full CDR3 protein is CASSYPEGSGSNQPQHF.

This clone was recorded a few times. The read ends 3 residues early relative to the CDR3; the germline J gene fills the gap. The V and J genes are TRBV7-2 and TRBJ2-5, with 11 bases aligning to TRBD2. Per germline, CDR1 SGHTA and CDR2 FQGNSA. The CDR3 sequence is 17 residues long. The V and J ends lost 0 bases and 5 bases, in that order; junction bases with no gene match: 8. The sequenced CDR3 bases are TGTGCCAGCAGCTTAGCGCTCGAGGCTAGCGGGAGGGAGACC. This encodes CASSLALEASGRET. The entire CDR3 protein reads CASSLALEASGRETQYF.

The sample holds a few counts of this clone. With the read ending 3 residues before the CDR3 end, the germline J gene is used to fill in that end. The rearrangement uses TRBV6-1 and TRBJ2-5; TRBD2 matches 9 bases. The germline V gene has CDR1 MNHNS and CDR2 SASEGT. CDR3 length equals 16 residues. V lost 1 base to trimming and J lost 5 bases; unmatched junction nucleotides: 8. Incomplete CDR3 DNA: TGTGCCAGCAGTGAAGAGGGTGCGGGGGGGCTGGAGACC. It specifies CASSEEGAGGLET. The whole CDR3 is CASSEEGAGGLETQYF.

This clone was counted ten times or more. The CDR3 goes on 3 residues after the read ends, and that part is filled in from the germline J gene. The chain is built from TRBV5-5 and TRBJ2-2; 7 nucleotides match TRBD1. Looked up from germline, CDR1 is SGHKS and CDR2 is YYEKEE (reference sequence). The CDR3 sequence is 15 residues long. V dropped 4 bases and J dropped 3; count of bases not matched to a gene: 6. The CDR3 protein is CASSIGDRDTGELFF. Partial CDR3 DNA: TGTGCCAGCAGCATTGGGGACAGAGACACCGGGGAG.

There are many counts of this clone. The read ends 3 residues before the CDR3 terminus; that terminus is restored from the germline J gene. The V call is TRBV5-4, the J call TRBJ2-7; D not certain. The V end was cut by 4 bases, the J end by 3 bases, with 5 bases between. Germline CDR1 is SGHNT and CDR2 is YYREEE (reference sequence). This CDR3 is 11 amino acids long. CDR3 loop: CASSGGYEQYF. Partial CDR3 DNA: TGTGCCAGCAGCGGCGGCTACGAG.

Concerning this clone: The read is 3 residues too short to cover the CDR3 end, so that end is filled in from the germline J gene. This chain joins TRBV19 and TRBJ2-3, with 11 bases aligning to TRBD2. With V trimmed by 8 bases and J by 6 bases, 13 bases remained unmatched. The CDR3 extends over 16 amino acids. Germline assignment: CDR1 LNHDA and CDR2 SQIVND (reference sequence). The CDR3 bases that were read are TGTGCCAGTCGAGAACTAGCGGGGGACCGAGTCGATACG. Residues: CASRELAGDRVDT. The full CDR3 is CASRELAGDRVDTQYF.

This clone appeared a few times. The read ends 3 residues early relative to the CDR3; the germline J gene fills the gap. V gene TRBV19 combines with J gene TRBJ2-5, with a tentative D call TRBD1 (5 bases). Looked up from germline, CDR1 is LNHDA and CDR2 is SQIVND (reference sequence). V was cut by 3 bases and J by 4 bases, with 12 bases left in between. CDR3 length: 14 amino acids. CDR3 DNA, as far as it was read: TGTGCCAGTAGTATCAACCAGGGCAGAGAGACC. It codes for CASSINQGRET. The full CDR3 is CASSINQGRETQYF.

This clone was observed a few times. The CDR3 extends 3 residues past the end of the read, so its final part is completed from the germline J gene. The chain combines TRBV5-1 with TRBJ1-4; the match to TRBD1 covers 12 bases. The CDR3 has 15 residues. Germline-derived CDR1 and CDR2 are SGHRS and YFSETQ. J gave up 8 bases and V 4 bases, and 6 bases lay outside the gene matches. Partial CDR3 DNA: TGCGCCAGCAGCGCAGGGACAGGGGGCGGAGAAAAA. The encoded protein is CASSAGTGGGEK. The CDR3 reads in full as CASSAGTGGGEKLFF. Based on the CDR3 plus reference TRBV5-1 and TRBJ1-4, the full variable domain is KAGVTQTPRYLIKTRGQQVTLSCSPISGHRSVSWYQQTPGQGLQFLFEYFSETQRNKGNFPGRFSGRQFSNSRSEMNVSTLELGDSALYLCASSAGTGGGEKLFFGSGTQLSVL.

This clone has a handful of counts. The read ends 3 residues before the CDR3 terminus; that terminus is restored from the germline J gene. V is TRBV2 and J is TRBJ1-3; the match to TRBD1 covers 7 bases. Germline CDR1 reads SNHLY; CDR2 reads FYNNEI. The CDR3 runs 13 residues. Incomplete CDR3 DNA: TGTGCCAGCAGTGAAGGGACAGGAGGGACC. Translated, it gives CASSEGTGGT. The complete CDR3 sequence is CASSEGTGGTIYF. The variable domain in full, completed from reference TRBV2 and TRBJ1-3, reads EPEVTQTPSHQVTQMGQEVILRCVPISNHLYFYWYRQILGQKVEFLVSFYNNEISEKSEIFDDQFSVERPDGSNFTLKIRSTKLEDSAMYFCASSEGTGGTIYFGEGSWLTVV.

There are a few counts of this clone. The read stops 3 residues short of the end of the CDR3; the missing end is completed from the germline J gene. The rearrangement links TRBV19 to TRBJ1-3, with 8 positions matching TRBD1. Germline V CDR1 and CDR2: LNHDA, SQIVND (reference sequence). The CDR3 has 16 residues. With 3 bases clipped from V and 3 bases from J, the junction kept 7 bases outside the gene matches. The CDR3 here is CASSMPGRGHGNTIYF. The sequenced part of the CDR3 DNA is TGTGCCAGTAGTATGCCGGGCAGGGGGCATGGAAACACC.

CDR3 DNA, as far as it was read: TGTGCCAGCAGCGTACTAGCGGGAGCAGCCTACAATGAG. Its protein is CASSVLAGAAYNE. The entire CDR3 sequence reads CASSVLAGAAYNEQFF. The genes are TRBV7-3 and TRBJ2-1; TRBD2 matches 11 bases. From the germline J gene comes the end of the CDR3, since the read stops 3 residues before it. Trimming removed 5 bases from V and 2 bases from J; junction bases left unmatched: 5. In germline, CDR1 is SGHTA, CDR2 FQGTGA. The CDR3 sequence is 16 residues long.

Worth noting for this clone: The read terminates 3 residues before the CDR3 end, so the remaining end is supplied by the germline J gene. The chain combines TRBV7-2 with TRBJ2-2, with D possibly TRBD1 on 6 matching bases. There are 14 residues in the CDR3. From germline, CDR1 is SGHTA and CDR2 FQGNSA. Between the trimmed V and J ends, which lost 4 bases and 7 bases, there was a span of 13 bases. CDR3 region: CASSYRDLGGELFF. The CDR3 bases that were read are TGTGCCAGCAGCTACAGGGATCTAGGCGGGGAG. Full variable domain (rest looked up from reference TRBV7-2 and TRBJ2-2): GAGVSQSPSNKVTEKGKDVELRCDPISGHTALYWYRQSLGQGLEFLIYFQGNSAPDKSGLPSDRFSAERTGGSVSTLTIQRTQQEDSAVYLCASSYRDLGGELFFGEGSRLTVL.

The table lists this clone with many counts. The missing CDR3 end, 3 residues past where the read stops, is filled in from the germline J gene. J is TRBJ2-7 and V is TRBV18; D is possibly TRBD2 (6 bases). The CDR3 is 14 residues long. Germline V gene lookup returns CDR1 KGHSH and CDR2 LQKENI. V lost 3 bases, J lost 5 bases, and 14 bases lay in between. The CDR3 is CASSPVRAGNEQYF. Partial CDR3 DNA: TGTGCCAGCTCACCTGTAAGAGCGGGCAACGAG.

This clone was counted at least ten times. The missing CDR3 end, 3 residues past where the read stops, is filled in from the germline J gene. The chain has TRBV20-1 and TRBJ1-5, with 9 bases fitting TRBD1. This CDR3 is 15 amino acids long. The V gene's germline CDR1 is DFQATT and CDR2 SNEGSKA (reference sequence). V shed 0 bases, J shed 3 bases, and the junction held 3 bases outside the gene matches. The part of the CDR3 DNA that was read is TGCAGTGCTAGAGAGACAGGGGGTTTCAATCAGCCC. Protein: CSARETGGFNQP. The full CDR3 sequence reads CSARETGGFNQPQHF.

This clone has just a few counts. From the germline J gene comes the end of the CDR3, since the read stops 3 residues before it. The gene calls are TRBV2 and TRBJ2-5; 9 bases are shared with TRBD1. Germline V gene lookup returns CDR1 SNHLY and CDR2 FYNNEI. The CDR3 consists of 14 residues. J lost 2 bases, V lost 6 bases, and 4 bases had no gene match. The DNA read from the CDR3 is TGTGCCAGCAGGTACAGGGGGCTACAAGAGACC. This codes for CASRYRGLQET. The complete CDR3 sequence is CASRYRGLQETQYF. The full variable domain, its missing parts supplied by reference TRBV2 and TRBJ2-5, is EPEVTQTPSHQVTQMGQEVILRCVPISNHLYFYWYRQILGQKVEFLVSFYNNEISEKSEIFDDQFSVERPDGSNFTLKIRSTKLEDSAMYFCASRYRGLQETQYFGPGTRLLVL.

About this clone: The CDR3 goes on 3 residues after the read ends, and that part is filled in from the germline J gene. This sequence joins TRBV2 and TRBJ1-6, with 7 bases aligning to TRBD1. Unmatched junction bases numbered 6, after V lost 6 bases and J lost 7 bases. Germline values: CDR1 SNHLY, CDR2 FYNNEI. The CDR3 length is 14 residues. Incomplete CDR3 DNA: TGTGCCAGCAGAAGAGGGGGCCCCAATTCACCC. Its protein is CASRRGGPNSP. The full-length CDR3 reads as CASRRGGPNSPLHF.

As for this clone: The read terminates 3 residues before the CDR3 end, so the remaining end is supplied by the germline J gene. The chain is built from TRBV18 and TRBJ2-5; possibly TRBD1 for D (6 bases). The CDR3 is 14 residues long. The germline V gene has CDR1 KGHSH and CDR2 LQKENI. With 6 bases removed from V and 5 bases from J, the gap between germline ends came to 16 bases. Here the CDR3 reads CASSLTGLGETQYF. The DNA read from the CDR3 is TGTGCCAGCTCGCTGACAGGATTGGGTGAGACC.

As for this clone: The missing CDR3 end, 3 residues past where the read stops, is filled in from the germline J gene. This chain joins TRBV18 and TRBJ2-5; 9 bases align to TRBD2. The V segment lost 6 bases and the J segment 1 base; nucleotides outside the gene matches: 3. Germline lookup yields CDR1 KGHSH and CDR2 LQKENI. The CDR3 spans 14 residues. CDR3 DNA, as far as it was read: TGTGCCAGCTCTCCGACTAGCGGCCAAGAGACC. This gives the protein CASSPTSGQET. In full, the CDR3 is CASSPTSGQETQYF. The variable domain in full, completed from reference TRBV18 and TRBJ2-5, reads NAGVMQNPRHLVRRRGQEARLRCSPMKGHSHVYWYRQLPEEGLKFMVYLQKENIIDESGMPKERFSAEFPKEGPSILRIQQVVRGDSAAYFCASSPTSGQETQYFGPGTRLLVL.

CDR3 sequence reads: CSARAPGLAGGTSTDTQYF. The CDR3 bases that were read are TGCAGTGCTAGAGCTCCGGGACTAGCGGGGGGGACTAGCACAGATACG. The V call is TRBV20-1, the J call TRBJ2-3, with 16 bases identical to TRBD2. Coverage ceases 3 residues before the CDR3 finishes, and the germline J gene fills in the end. The CDR3 has 19 residues. Germline loops: CDR1 DFQATT, CDR2 SNEGSKA (reference sequence). V lost 1 base and J lost 0; bases outside the gene matches: 7.

This clone was seen ten or more times. The read is 3 residues too short to cover the CDR3 end, so that end is filled in from the germline J gene. The rearrangement joins TRBV5-6 to TRBJ2-1; 7 bases align to TRBD2. Trimming removed 2 bases from V and 4 bases from J; junction bases left unmatched: 6. Germline lookup yields CDR1 SGHDT and CDR2 YYEEEE. There are 15 residues in the CDR3. The CDR3 loop is CASSFPSGVYNEQFF. The CDR3 bases that were read are TGTGCCAGCAGCTTCCCCAGCGGGGTATACAATGAG.

Many counts were recorded for this clone. The CDR3 end falls 3 residues outside the read, so it is completed with the germline J gene. This chain links TRBV7-2 with TRBJ1-5; possible D gene TRBD1, 6 bases. Trimming cost V 8 bases and J 3 bases, with 8 bases left between them. Per germline, CDR1 SGHTA and CDR2 FQGNSA. The CDR3 sequence is 12 residues long. This chain's CDR3 is CASRTVNQPQHF. CDR3 bases read: TGTGCCAGCCGGACAGTCAATCAGCCC.